One and the same sample provided the 16 T cell receptor beta chains below, sequenced in a study of T cell repertoires in cytomegalovirus infection. Their specific antigens are unknown. TCRdb reprocessed the reads with MiXCR, giving one entry per CDR3 protein. The data show roughly 200,000 distinct CDR3 sequences, with around 40% seen just once and 59% held by the top ten. Sample: CD8+ T cells from cultured PBMCs, taken from culture after CMV antigen stimulation. These receptors were collected from a human donor in good health (CMV status not recorded). Some clones in this sample may be carry-over from other donors' samples.

This clonotype was counted only a few times. The J gene is TRBJ1-5, the V gene TRBV7-9; D remains ambiguous. V lost 6 bases and J 1 base, leaving 16 bases between the germline ends. CDR1 and CDR2 from the germline V gene are SEHNR and FQNEAQ (reference sequence). The CDR3 spans 16 residues. CDR3: CASSDGRSGSNQPQHF. The CDR3, as DNA: TGTGCCAGCAGTGATGGGAGGTCTGGGAGCAATCAGCCCCAGCATTTT.

V and J are TRBV27 and TRBJ2-3; no reliable D call. CDR1 is MNHEY and CDR2 is SMNVEV in the germline V gene (reference sequence). V dropped 4 bases and J dropped 3 bases, with 14 bases sitting between them. The CDR3 has 15 residues. CDR3 protein: CASSSWLDLTDTQYF. The CDR3 DNA sequence: TGTGCCAGCAGTTCTTGGCTGGACCTTACAGATACGCAGTATTTT.

The chain uses TRBV11-3 and TRBJ2-3, with 15 positions matching TRBD2. The CDR3 runs 20 residues. V shed 1 base and J 1 base; nucleotides not matched to a gene: 9. From germline, CDR1 is SGHNT and CDR2 YENEEA. The CDR3 DNA follows: TGTGCCAGCAGCTTAGGATGGACTAGCGGGGGGGCCGTGGGCACAGATACGCAGTATTTT. Encoded protein: CASSLGWTSGGAVGTDTQYF.

The chain links TRBV12-5 to TRBJ1-2, with 7 bases lining up with TRBD1. The CDR3 loop spans 15 amino acids. With V trimmed by 1 base and J by 6 bases, 8 bases remained unmatched. CDR1 and CDR2 (germline): LGHNT, FRNRAP. This CDR3 reads CASGLDRGTADGYTF. Written as DNA, the CDR3 is TGTGCTAGTGGTTTGGATCGCGGGACAGCTGATGGCTACACCTTC.

The genes are TRBV6-2 or TRBV6-3 and TRBJ1-6; D might be TRBD1 (5 bases). V lost 4 bases, J lost 8 bases, and 27 bases lay in between. There are 19 residues in the CDR3. Germline lookup yields CDR1 MNHEY and CDR2 SVGEGT. CDR3 region: CASSSLGTVDILGDSPLHF. The CDR3, as DNA: TGTGCCAGCAGTTCCTTGGGTACAGTGGACATCCTCGGGGATTCACCCCTCCACTTT.

This chain connects TRBV12-3 or TRBV12-4 to TRBJ1-5; 9 bases fit TRBD1. This CDR3 region has 15 residues. The trim removed 6 bases at V and 0 bases at J, leaving 3 bases unmatched. CDR3 in DNA: TGTGCCAGCAGCTTACAGGGGGCTAGCAATCAGCCCCAGCATTTT. It yields the protein CASSLQGASNQPQHF.

In this sample, this clonotype turned up a few times. Here the CDR3 reads CSARAPTGTGGLVDQPQHF. The CDR3 DNA is TGCAGTGCTAGGGCACCCACCGGGACAGGGGGCCTTGTAGATCAGCCCCAGCATTTT. V is TRBV20-1 and J is TRBJ1-5; TRBD1 agrees at 12 bases. This CDR3 is built from 19 residues. Germline V gene sequence: CDR1 DFQATT, CDR2 SNEGSKA (reference sequence). Unmatched junction bases numbered 17, after V lost 3 bases and J lost 5 bases.

This clonotype was counted between two and nine times. The chain recombines TRBV6-1 with TRBJ2-3, with D possibly matching TRBD1 (6 bases). The germline V and J ends were trimmed by 8 bases and 0 bases, with 12 bases remaining between them. CDR1 is MNHNS and CDR2 is SASEGT in the germline V gene. The CDR3 has 14 residues. CDR3 nucleotides: TGTGCCAGCGCTTGGCAGGGGAGCACAGATACGCAGTATTTT. Its protein is CASAWQGSTDTQYF.

The chain combines TRBV25-1 with TRBJ1-2; D might be TRBD1 (6 bases). The CDR3 consists of 14 residues. Germline V gene sequence: CDR1 MGHDK, CDR2 SYGVNS. V dropped 5 bases and J dropped 5 bases, with 15 bases sitting between them. The chain's CDR3 is CASSTGRRDYGYTF. In nucleotides, the CDR3 is TGTGCCAGCAGTACAGGGCGCAGAGATTATGGCTACACCTTC.

The J gene is TRBJ2-7, the V gene TRBV7-3, with TRBD1 identical over 8 bases. Germline lookup yields CDR1 SGHTA and CDR2 FQGTGA. J lost 4 bases, V lost 7 bases, and 15 bases had no gene match. This CDR3 is 16 amino acids long. As DNA, the CDR3 is TGTGCCAGCAAAGGGGCTGGCGGGACAGGAGTTTACGAGCAGTACTTC. It translates to CASKGAGGTGVYEQYF.

This clonotype came up many times. The chain recombines TRBV7-8 with TRBJ1-5; no clear D gene. Trimming took 1 base from V and 7 from J, leaving 8 bases between them. Germline V gene data show CDR1 as SGHVS and CDR2 as FQNEAQ. CDR3 length equals 13 residues. The CDR3: CASSLGRRQPQHF. CDR3 coding DNA: TGTGCCAGCAGCTTAGGTCGCAGACAGCCCCAGCATTTT.

In this sample, this clonotype turned up a few times. This sequence joins TRBV19 and TRBJ1-6; D gene unclear. The V gene lost 7 bases and the J gene lost 7 bases, with 20 bases spanning the gap. The CDR3 runs to 16 residues. The germline gives CDR1 LNHDA, CDR2 SQIVND (reference sequence). The CDR3 region is CASTHQTAFPNSPLHF. CDR3 DNA: TGTGCCAGTACCCACCAGACTGCCTTCCCGAATTCACCCCTCCACTTT.

The chain uses TRBV7-6 and TRBJ2-7; 8 bases agree with TRBD1. Germline lookup yields CDR1 SGHVS and CDR2 FNYEAQ. V shed 5 bases, J shed 6 bases, and the junction held 9 bases outside the gene matches. CDR3 length equals 14 residues. In DNA form, the CDR3 reads TGTGCCAGCAGCGTCGGACAGGGCTGGGTCGAGCAGTACTTC. Protein: CASSVGQGWVEQYF.

The sample holds many counts of this clonotype. The chain links TRBV7-8 to TRBJ2-1; TRBD2 agrees at 9 bases. V was pared by 2 bases and J by 3 bases, with 8 bases of the junction left unmatched. The CDR3 covers 17 residues. CDR1 is SGHVS and CDR2 is FQNEAQ in the germline V gene. Here the CDR3 reads CASSLFPSGTGYNEQFF. CDR3 sequence (DNA): TGTGCCAGCAGCTTATTCCCTAGCGGGACCGGCTACAATGAGCAGTTCTTC.

The chain has TRBV6-5 and TRBJ1-5; D gene unclear. The CDR3 is 15 residues long. Germline V lookup: CDR1 MNHEY, CDR2 SVGAGI. V lost 0 bases and J lost 1, with 7 bases in between. The CDR3 here is CASSYSTSSNQPQHF. The CDR3 nucleotides are TGTGCCAGCAGTTACTCGACTAGCAGCAATCAGCCCCAGCATTTT.

The chain has TRBV12-3 or TRBV12-4 and TRBJ1-1; no definite D call. Trimming shortened V by 5 bases and J by 8 bases, and 12 bases separated the two germline ends. The CDR3 length is 12 residues. CDR3 in DNA: TGTGCCAGCAGTCGAAGGAGGGAGGAAGCTTTCTTT. Translation gives CASSRRREEAFF.